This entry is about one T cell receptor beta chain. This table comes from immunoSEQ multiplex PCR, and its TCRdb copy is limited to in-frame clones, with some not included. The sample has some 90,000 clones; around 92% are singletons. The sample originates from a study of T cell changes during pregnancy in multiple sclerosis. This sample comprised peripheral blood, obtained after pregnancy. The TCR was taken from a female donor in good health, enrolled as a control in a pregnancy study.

CDR3 loop: CASSRHADSPLHF. For the CDR3, the DNA is TGTGCCAGCAGCCGACACGCTGATTCACCCCTCCACTTT. The V and J genes are TRBV5-8 and TRBJ1-6; D is undetermined. V lost 4 bases, J lost 8 bases, and 10 bases lay in between. This CDR3 is 13 amino acids long. The germline V gene encodes CDR1 SGHTS and CDR2 YDEGEE.